This T cell receptor (beta chain) was documented in a study of blood T cells in healthy people across ages. The CDR3 length is 13 residues. Looked up from germline, CDR1 is DFQATT and CDR2 is SNEGSKA (reference sequence). A second about 7 to 11 cycle PCR used barcoded and J-beta primers. Each cDNA was tagged by a template-switch adaptor containing 12 random nucleotides. TCRdb used MiXCR to reprocess the 5' RACE reads, holding one entry per CDR3 protein. The top ten clones hold less than 8% of a sample with some 1.4 million distinct CDR3 sequences, 42% of them seen once. Sequencing was done on a sample of blood. The sequence was collected from a woman aged 18-35 years in good health. V is TRBV20-1 and J is TRBJ2-1, with D perhaps being TRBD1 or TRBD2 (6 bases each). TRBJ2-7 explains the end of the DNA better; the J call may be wrong. The CDR3 DNA reads as TGCAGTGCATGGGGGGCGTCCTACAATGAGCAGTACTTC. This codes for CSAWGASYNEQYF.